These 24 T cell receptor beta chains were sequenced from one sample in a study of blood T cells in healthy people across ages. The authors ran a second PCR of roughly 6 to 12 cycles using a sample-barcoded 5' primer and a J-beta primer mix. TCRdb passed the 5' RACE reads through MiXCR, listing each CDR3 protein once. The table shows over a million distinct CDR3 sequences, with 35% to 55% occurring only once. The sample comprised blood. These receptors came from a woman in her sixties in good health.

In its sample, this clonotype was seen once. CDR3 sequence: CASSFARTGGTGELFF. The CDR3 DNA reads as TGTGCCAGCAGCTTCGCGAGGACAGGGGGCACCGGGGAGCTGTTTTTT. The chain couples TRBV13 to TRBJ2-2; 10 bases line up with TRBD1. CDR3 length: 16 amino acids. Per the germline V gene, CDR1 is PRHDT and CDR2 is FYEKMQ (reference sequence). Losses at the gene ends were 3 bases for V and 4 bases for J; bases not matched to a gene: 5.

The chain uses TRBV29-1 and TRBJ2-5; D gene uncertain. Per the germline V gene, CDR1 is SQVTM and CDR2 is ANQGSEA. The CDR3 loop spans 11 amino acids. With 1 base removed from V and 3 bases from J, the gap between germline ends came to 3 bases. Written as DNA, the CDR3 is TGCAGCGTTGAAGGGAAAGAGACCCAGTACTTC. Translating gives CSVEGKETQYF.

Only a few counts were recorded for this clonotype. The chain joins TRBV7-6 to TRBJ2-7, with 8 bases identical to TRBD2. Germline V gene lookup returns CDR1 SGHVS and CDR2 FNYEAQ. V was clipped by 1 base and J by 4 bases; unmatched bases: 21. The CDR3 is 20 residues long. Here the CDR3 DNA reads TGTGCCAGCAGCTTAGAGCCAGAGATCGGGGGGGGAATAAGGCTTTACGAGCAGTACTTC. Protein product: CASSLEPEIGGGIRLYEQYF.

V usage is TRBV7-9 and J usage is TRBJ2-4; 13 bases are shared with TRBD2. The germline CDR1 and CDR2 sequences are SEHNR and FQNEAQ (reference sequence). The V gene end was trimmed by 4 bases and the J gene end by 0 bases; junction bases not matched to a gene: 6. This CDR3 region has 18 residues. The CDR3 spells CASSSTGLAGLAKNIQYF. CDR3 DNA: TGTGCCAGCAGCTCCACGGGACTAGCGGGACTAGCCAAAAACATTCAGTACTTC.

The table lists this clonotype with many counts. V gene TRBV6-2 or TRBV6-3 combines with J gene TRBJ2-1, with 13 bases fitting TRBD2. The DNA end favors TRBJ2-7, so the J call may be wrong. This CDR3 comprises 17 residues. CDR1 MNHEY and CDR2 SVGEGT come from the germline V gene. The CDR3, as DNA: TGTGCCAGCAGTCCCCGGACTAGCGGGAGCTCCTACAATGAGCAGTACTTC. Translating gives CASSPRTSGSSYNEQYF.

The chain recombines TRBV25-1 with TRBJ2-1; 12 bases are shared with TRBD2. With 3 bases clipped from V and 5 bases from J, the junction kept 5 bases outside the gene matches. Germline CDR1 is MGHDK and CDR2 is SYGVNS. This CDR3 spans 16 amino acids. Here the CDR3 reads CASSEPGLAGNNEQFF. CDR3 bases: TGTGCCAGCAGTGAGCCGGGACTAGCGGGCAACAATGAGCAGTTCTTC.

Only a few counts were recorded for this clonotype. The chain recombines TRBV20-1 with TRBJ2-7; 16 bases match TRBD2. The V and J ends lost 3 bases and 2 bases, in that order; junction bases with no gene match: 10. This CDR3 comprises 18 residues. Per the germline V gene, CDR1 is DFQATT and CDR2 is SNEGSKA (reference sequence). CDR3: CSARPHGTSGRAPYEQYF. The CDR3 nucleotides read TGCAGTGCTAGGCCACACGGGACTAGCGGGAGGGCTCCCTACGAGCAGTACTTC.

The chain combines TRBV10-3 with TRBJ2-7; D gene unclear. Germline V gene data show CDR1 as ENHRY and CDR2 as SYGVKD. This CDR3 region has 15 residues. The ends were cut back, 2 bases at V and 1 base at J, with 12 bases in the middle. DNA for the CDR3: TGTGCCATCAGTGAGCTGTCTAGTGTATCCTACGAGCAGTACTTC. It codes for CAISELSSVSYEQYF.

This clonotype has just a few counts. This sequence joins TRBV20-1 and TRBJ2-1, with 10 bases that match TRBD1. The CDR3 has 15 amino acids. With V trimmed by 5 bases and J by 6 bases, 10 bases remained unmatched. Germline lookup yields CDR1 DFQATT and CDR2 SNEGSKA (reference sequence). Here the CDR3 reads CSALSRTGGGNEQFF. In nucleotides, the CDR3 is TGCAGTGCTCTATCAAGGACAGGGGGAGGCAATGAGCAGTTCTTC.

The CDR3 sequence: CASTLQGYEQYF. DNA of the CDR3: TGCGCCAGCACCCTCCAGGGGTACGAGCAGTACTTC. V and J are TRBV5-1 and TRBJ2-7, with D possibly being TRBD1 (6 bases). The CDR3 has 12 residues. The germline V gene has CDR1 SGHRS and CDR2 YFSETQ. V lost 6 bases and J 4 bases, leaving 11 bases between the germline ends.

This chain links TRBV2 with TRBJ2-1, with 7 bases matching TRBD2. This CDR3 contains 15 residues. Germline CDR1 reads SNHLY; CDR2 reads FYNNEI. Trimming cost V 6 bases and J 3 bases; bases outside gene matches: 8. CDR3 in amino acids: CASRREGIGYNEQFF. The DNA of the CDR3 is TGTGCCAGCAGGAGGGAGGGGATCGGCTACAATGAGCAGTTCTTC.

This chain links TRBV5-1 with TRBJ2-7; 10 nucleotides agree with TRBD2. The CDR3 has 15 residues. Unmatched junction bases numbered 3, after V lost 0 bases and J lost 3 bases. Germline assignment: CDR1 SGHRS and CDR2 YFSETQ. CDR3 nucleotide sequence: TGCGCCAGCAGCTTGGACGGGACTAGCGTCTACGAGCAGTACTTC. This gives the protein CASSLDGTSVYEQYF.

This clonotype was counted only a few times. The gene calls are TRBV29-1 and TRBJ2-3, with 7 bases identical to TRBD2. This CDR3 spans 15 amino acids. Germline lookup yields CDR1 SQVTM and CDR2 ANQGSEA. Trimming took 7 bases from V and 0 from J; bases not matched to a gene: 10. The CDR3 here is CSAATSPSSTDTQYF. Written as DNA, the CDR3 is TGCAGCGCAGCGACTAGCCCCTCTAGCACAGATACGCAGTATTTT.

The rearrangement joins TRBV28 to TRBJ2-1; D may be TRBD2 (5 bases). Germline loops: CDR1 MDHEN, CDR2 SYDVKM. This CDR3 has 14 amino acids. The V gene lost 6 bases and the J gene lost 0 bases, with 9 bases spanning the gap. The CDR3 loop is CASRGASSYNEQFF. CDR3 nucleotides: TGTGCCAGCAGGGGAGCGAGCTCCTACAATGAGCAGTTCTTC.

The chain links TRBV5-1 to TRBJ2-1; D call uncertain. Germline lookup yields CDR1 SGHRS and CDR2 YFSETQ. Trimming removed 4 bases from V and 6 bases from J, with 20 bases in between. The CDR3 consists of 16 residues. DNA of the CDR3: TGCGCCAGCAGCATCGACATCGCTCGGTTCAGCAATGAGCAGTTCTTC. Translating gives CASSIDIARFSNEQFF.

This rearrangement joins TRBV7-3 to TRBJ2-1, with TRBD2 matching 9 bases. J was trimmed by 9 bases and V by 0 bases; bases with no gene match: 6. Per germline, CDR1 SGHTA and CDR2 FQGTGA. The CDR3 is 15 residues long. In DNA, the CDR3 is TGTGCCAGCAGCTTAACGCTAGCGGGGCCCAGTGAGCAGTTCTTC. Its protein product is CASSLTLAGPSEQFF.

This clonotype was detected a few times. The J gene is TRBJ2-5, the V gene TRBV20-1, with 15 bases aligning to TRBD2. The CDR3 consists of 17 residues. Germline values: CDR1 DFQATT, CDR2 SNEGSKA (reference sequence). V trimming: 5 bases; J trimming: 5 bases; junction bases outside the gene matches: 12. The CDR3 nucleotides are TGCAGTGCTCGGACTAGCGGGAGGGCATATAGATGGGAGACCCAGTACTTC. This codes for CSARTSGRAYRWETQYF.

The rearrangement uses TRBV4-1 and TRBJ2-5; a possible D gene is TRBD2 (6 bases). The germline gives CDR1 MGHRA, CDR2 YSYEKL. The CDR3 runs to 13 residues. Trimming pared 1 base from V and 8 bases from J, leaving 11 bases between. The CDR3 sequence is CASSQGDGRTQYF. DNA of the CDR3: TGCGCCAGCAGCCAAGGTGACGGGAGAACCCAGTACTTC.

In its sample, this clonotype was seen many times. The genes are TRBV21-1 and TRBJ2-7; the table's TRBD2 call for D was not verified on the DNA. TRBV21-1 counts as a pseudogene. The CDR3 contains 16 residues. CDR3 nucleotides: TGTGCCAGAGATCCGGTTGGGGAGGGGGACTCCTACGAGCAGTACTTC. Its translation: CARDPVGEGDSYEQYF.

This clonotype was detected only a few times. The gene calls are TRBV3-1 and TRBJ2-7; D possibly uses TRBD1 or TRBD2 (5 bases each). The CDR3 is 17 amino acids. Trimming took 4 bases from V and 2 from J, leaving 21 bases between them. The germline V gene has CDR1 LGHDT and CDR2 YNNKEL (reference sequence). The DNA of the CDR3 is TGTGCCAGCAGCCCCGGGGCCCCCATACAGGCGGCCTACGAGCAGTACTTC. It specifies CASSPGAPIQAAYEQYF.

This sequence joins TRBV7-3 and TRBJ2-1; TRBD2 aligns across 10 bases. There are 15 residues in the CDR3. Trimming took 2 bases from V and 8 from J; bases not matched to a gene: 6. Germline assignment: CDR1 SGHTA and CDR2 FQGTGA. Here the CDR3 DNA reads TGTGCCAGCAGCTTATTACTAGCGGGAAGCGATGAGCAGTTCTTC. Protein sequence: CASSLLLAGSDEQFF.

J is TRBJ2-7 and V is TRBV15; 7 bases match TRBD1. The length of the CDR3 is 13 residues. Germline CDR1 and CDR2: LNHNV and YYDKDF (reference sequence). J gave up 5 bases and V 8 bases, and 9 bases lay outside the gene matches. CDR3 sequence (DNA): TGTGCCACCGGACAGGTCCTAGGCCACGAGCAGTACTTC. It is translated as CATGQVLGHEQYF.

The DNA of the CDR3 is TGCGCCAGCAGCCAAGACCCCCGGACGATATCCTACAATGAGCAGTTCTTC. Protein: CASSQDPRTISYNEQFF. The J gene is TRBJ2-1, the V gene TRBV4-3; D uncertain. CDR3 length: 17 amino acids. V lost 0 bases and J lost 1, with 13 bases in between. In germline, CDR1 is LGHNA, CDR2 YSLEER.

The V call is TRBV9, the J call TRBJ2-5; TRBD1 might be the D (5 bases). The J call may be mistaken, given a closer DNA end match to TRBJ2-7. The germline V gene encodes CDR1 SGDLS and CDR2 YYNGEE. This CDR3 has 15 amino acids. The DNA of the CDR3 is TGTGCCAGCAGCGTAGGTTACGACAGCACCTACGAGCAGTACTTC. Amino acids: CASSVGYDSTYEQYF.